This TCR beta chain was identified during a study of OX40 agonist ivuxolimab in advanced cancers. Whole-study context: Participants averaged approximately 65 years of age (range about 23 to 80) and were 82.7% male.

Sequencing used immunoSEQ multiplex PCR; TCRdb keeps in-frame clones, though not all of them. The sample includes some 87,000 clones, 94% of them seen just once. In the case of this clone: Its target is not known.

Study conclusions and caveats: Partial responders dosed at 0.1-3.0 mg/kg displayed clonal expansion ranking among the lowest. Antigen specificity was not determined for the expanded peripheral T cells.

The sequence was obtained from an adult with an advanced solid tumor such as melanoma, head and neck, liver or kidney cancer. Sequencing used CD4+ or CD8+ T cells sorted from blood, obtained in a trial of the OX40 agonist ivuxolimab.

CDR3 coding DNA: TGTGCCTGGAGTGTTGGTAGCGGGCCCTACGAGCAGTACTTC. Protein: CAWSVGSGPYEQYF. The rearrangement joins TRBV30 to TRBJ2-7, with 7 bases aligning to TRBD2. This CDR3 is 14 amino acids long. The trim removed 0 bases at V and 2 bases at J, leaving 4 bases unmatched. Germline values: CDR1 GTSNPN, CDR2 SVGIG (reference sequence).